The clone carrying this TCR beta chain showed up many times. Its antigen remains unidentified. This record comes from a study of response to subunit inactivated influenza vaccine. Study results and limitations: The authors suggested that every seasonal influenza vaccination recruits few new T cells.

A single record per CDR3 protein comes from TCRdb applying MiXCR to the RT-PCR reads. The repertoire includes about 650,000 distinct CDR3 sequences, 11% to 15% of them detected once, and 7.5% to 8% sits in the top ten. This CDR3 is built from 16 residues. V was clipped by 2 bases and J by 3 bases; unmatched bases: 9. Germline CDR1 reads SGHTA; CDR2 reads FQGNSA. This TCR derives from a man between 50 and 59 years old who received an inactivated influenza vaccine. The sample here was PBMCs from blood, taken about 14 days before vaccination. The V and J genes are TRBV7-2 and TRBJ2-7; 8 bases fit TRBD2. This CDR3 is CASSLRSGTSSYEQYF. CDR3 DNA sequence: TGTGCCAGCAGCTTAAGATCGGGGACTAGTAGCTACGAGCAGTACTTC. Based on the CDR3 plus reference TRBV7-2 and TRBJ2-7, the full variable domain is GAGVSQSPSNKVTEKGKDVELRCDPISGHTALYWYRQSLGQGLEFLIYFQGNSAPDKSGLPSDRFSAERTGGSVSTLTIQRTQQEDSAVYLCASSLRSGTSSYEQYFGPGTRLTVT.